The present entry profiles one TCR beta chain with its context. Its antigen remains unidentified. This record comes from a study of identical twins. Unique molecular identifiers were present on the cDNA, which also gained a universal primer site by template switching. TCRdb analysed the 5' RACE reads with MiXCR anew, one entry per CDR3 protein. Among 350,000 to 400,000 distinct CDR3 sequences listed, 9% were seen once. Study-wide results and limits: Twins' excess sharing was less marked for out-of-frame beta sequences.

The CDR3 consists of 15 residues. Per germline, CDR1 LGHNT and CDR2 FRNRAP. Trimming pared 1 base from V and 2 bases from J, leaving 11 bases between. This TCR was sampled from a woman between 50 and 59 years old in good health. The chain joins TRBV12-5 to TRBJ2-5, with a tentative D call TRBD1 (6 bases). Sequences were obtained from naive T cells sorted from blood. CDR3 DNA: TGTGCTAGTGGTTTGGGGACAGTAGGTCAAGAGACCCAGTACTTC. Translated: CASGLGTVGQETQYF.